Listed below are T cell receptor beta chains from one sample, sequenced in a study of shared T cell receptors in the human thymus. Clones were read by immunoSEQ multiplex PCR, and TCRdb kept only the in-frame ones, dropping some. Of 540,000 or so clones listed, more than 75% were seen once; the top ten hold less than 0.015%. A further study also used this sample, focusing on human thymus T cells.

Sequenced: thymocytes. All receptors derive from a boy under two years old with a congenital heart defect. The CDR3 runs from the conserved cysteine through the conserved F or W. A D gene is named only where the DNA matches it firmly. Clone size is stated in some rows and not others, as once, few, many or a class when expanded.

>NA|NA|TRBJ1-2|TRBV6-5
CASSYSTGRLGGYTF
TGTGCCAGCAGTTACTCGACAGGCCGACTGGGAGGCTACACCTTC
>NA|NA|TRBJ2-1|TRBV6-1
CASSELQGYNEQFF
TGTGCCAGCAGTGAATTGCAGGGTTACAATGAGCAGTTCTTC
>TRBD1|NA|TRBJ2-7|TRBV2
CASRPTGDEQYF
TGTGCCAGCAGGCCTACAGGGGACGAGCAGTACTTC
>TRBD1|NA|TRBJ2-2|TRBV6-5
CASSSDRGNTGELFF
TGTGCCAGCAGCTCGGACAGGGGTAACACCGGGGAGCTGTTTTTT
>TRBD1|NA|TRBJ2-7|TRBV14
CASSTRPEDRGRLSYEQYF
TGTGCCAGCAGCACCCGACCAGAGGACAGGGGGCGTCTTTCCTACGAGCAGTACTTC
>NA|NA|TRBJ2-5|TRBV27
CASSSPGPGAGAGQETQYF
TGTGCCAGCAGTTCGCCGGGCCCCGGGGCCGGGGCGGGACAAGAGACCCAGTACTTC
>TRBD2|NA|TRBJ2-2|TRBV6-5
CASSSSGRGNTGELFF
TGTGCCAGCAGTTCAAGCGGGAGGGGTAACACCGGGGAGCTGTTTTTT
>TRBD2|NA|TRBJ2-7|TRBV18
CASSPLAGVSYEQYF
TGTGCCAGCTCACCGCTAGCGGGAGTTAGTTACGAGCAGTACTTC
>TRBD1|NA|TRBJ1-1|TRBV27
CASSWTGQGTEAFF
TGTGCCAGCAGTTGGACAGGGCAGGGCACTGAAGCTTTCTTT
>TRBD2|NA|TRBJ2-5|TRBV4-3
CASSQEGRLAGGETQYF
TGCGCCAGCAGCCAAGAAGGAAGGCTAGCGGGAGGAGAGACCCAGTACTTC
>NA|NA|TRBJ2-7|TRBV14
CASSQDEGRSYEQYF
TGTGCCAGCAGCCAAGATGAGGGCAGATCCTACGAGCAGTACTTC
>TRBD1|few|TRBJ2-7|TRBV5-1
CASSLNRGNEQYF
TGCGCCAGCAGCTTGAACAGGGGCAACGAGCAGTACTTC
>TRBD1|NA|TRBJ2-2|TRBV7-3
CASSLIPEPPDRAWTGELFF
TGTGCCAGCAGCTTAATCCCGGAACCCCCGGACAGGGCGTGGACCGGGGAGCTGTTTTTT
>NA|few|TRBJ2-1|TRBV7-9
CASSFEGGTGLYFYNEQFF
TGTGCCAGCAGCTTTGAGGGGGGGACGGGACTGTACTTCTACAATGAGCAGTTCTTC
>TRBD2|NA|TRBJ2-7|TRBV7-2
CASSLSGLAGTQVTYEQYF
TGTGCCAGCAGCTTATCCGGCCTAGCGGGAACCCAAGTTACCTACGAGCAGTACTTC
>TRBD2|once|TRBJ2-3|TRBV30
CAWSVPLAGRETDTQYF
TGTGCCTGGAGTGTACCCCTAGCGGGAAGGGAGACAGATACGCAGTATTTT
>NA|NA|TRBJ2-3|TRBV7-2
CASIPALESTDTQYF
TGTGCCAGCATCCCTGCCCTAGAGAGCACAGATACGCAGTATTTT
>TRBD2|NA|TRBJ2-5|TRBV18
CASSPPGGSETQYF
TGTGCCAGCTCACCACCGGGGGGGTCGGAGACCCAGTACTTC
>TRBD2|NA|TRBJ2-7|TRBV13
CASSRSGSVSVEQYF
TGTGCCAGCAGTCGGAGCGGGAGCGTATCGGTAGAGCAGTACTTC
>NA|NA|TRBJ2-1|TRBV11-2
CASSLLQSSYNEQFF
TGTGCCAGCAGCTTACTACAGAGCTCCTACAATGAGCAGTTCTTC
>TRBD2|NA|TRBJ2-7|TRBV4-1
CASSQAGTSGAGEQYF
TGCGCCAGCAGCCAGGCCGGGACTAGCGGCGCCGGGGAGCAGTACTTC
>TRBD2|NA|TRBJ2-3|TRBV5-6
CASSQAKRESDTQYF
TGTGCCAGCAGCCAGGCTAAGCGGGAGTCAGATACGCAGTATTTT
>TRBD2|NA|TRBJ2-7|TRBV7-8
CASSLVAASGRDSYEQYF
TGTGCCAGCAGCTTAGTCGCCGCTAGCGGGAGAGACTCCTACGAGCAGTACTTC
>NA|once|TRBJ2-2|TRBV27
CASSLTSRGTGELFF
TGTGCCAGCAGTTTAACCTCTCGAGGAACCGGGGAGCTGTTTTTT
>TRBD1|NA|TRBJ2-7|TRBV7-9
CASSFYRDSMSSYEQYF
TGTGCCAGCAGCTTTTATAGGGACAGTATGAGCTCCTACGAGCAGTACTTC
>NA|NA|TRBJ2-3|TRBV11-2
CASSLGTGTHGIRTDTQYF
TGTGCCAGCAGCTTAGGGACCGGGACTCACGGGATACGCACAGATACGCAGTATTTT
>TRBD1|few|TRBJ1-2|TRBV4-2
CASSQDWDRPNYGYTF
TGTGCCAGCAGCCAAGATTGGGACAGACCTAACTATGGCTACACCTTC
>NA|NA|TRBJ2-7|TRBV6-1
CASSEIKAARWGSYEQYF
TGTGCCAGCAGTGAAATAAAAGCGGCCCGCTGGGGCTCCTACGAGCAGTACTTC
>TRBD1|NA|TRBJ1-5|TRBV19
CASTPGDRENQPQHF
TGTGCCAGTACCCCGGGGGACAGAGAAAATCAGCCCCAGCATTTT
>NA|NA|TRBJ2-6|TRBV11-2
CASSTASGANVLTF
TGTGCCAGCAGCACAGCCTCCGGGGCCAACGTCCTGACTTTC
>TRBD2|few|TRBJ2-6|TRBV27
CASSLKGTSGTSGANVLTF
TGTGCCAGCAGTTTAAAAGGGACTAGCGGGACCTCTGGGGCCAACGTCCTGACTTTC
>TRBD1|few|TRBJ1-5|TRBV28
CASSFNWGGQEEGYSNQPQHF
TGTGCCAGCAGTTTCAATTGGGGGGGACAGGAGGAGGGCTATAGCAATCAGCCCCAGCATTTT
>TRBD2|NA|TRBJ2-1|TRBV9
CASSDGTRAPNEQFF
TGTGCCAGCAGCGACGGGACTAGAGCCCCCAATGAGCAGTTCTTC
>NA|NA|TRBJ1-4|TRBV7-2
CASSFFGEATNEKLFF
TGTGCCAGCAGCTTCTTCGGAGAGGCAACTAATGAAAAACTGTTTTTT
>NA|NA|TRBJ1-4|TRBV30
CAWRLDSLDEKLFF
TGTGCCTGGAGGTTGGACTCGCTGGATGAAAAACTGTTTTTT
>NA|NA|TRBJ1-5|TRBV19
CASSIGGGFGLPQHF
TGTGCCAGTAGTATTGGAGGAGGGTTTGGTCTGCCCCAGCATTTT
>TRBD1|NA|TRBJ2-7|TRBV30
CAWSIPDRGKCEQYF
TGTGCCTGGAGTATTCCGGACAGGGGGAAGTGCGAGCAGTACTTC
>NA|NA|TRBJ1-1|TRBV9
CASSLRGGNTEAFF
TGTGCCAGCAGCCTTAGGGGGGGAAACACTGAAGCTTTCTTT
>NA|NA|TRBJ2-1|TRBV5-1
CASSHTPPGCEQFF
TGCGCCAGCAGCCATACACCTCCGGGTTGTGAGCAGTTCTTC
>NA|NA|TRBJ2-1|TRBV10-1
CASPPPRQFF
TGCGCCAGCCCCCCGCCGCGGCAGTTCTTC
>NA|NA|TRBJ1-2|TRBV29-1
CSVGRDNYGYTF
TGCAGCGTTGGTCGGGATAACTATGGCTACACCTTC
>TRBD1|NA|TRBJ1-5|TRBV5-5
CASSLAPDRDGRSNQPQHF
TGTGCCAGCAGCTTGGCCCCGGACAGGGACGGACGGAGCAATCAGCCCCAGCATTTT
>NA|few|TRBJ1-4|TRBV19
CASSTNPTGSTNEKLFF
TGTGCCAGTAGTACCAATCCAACAGGGTCAACTAATGAAAAACTGTTTTTT
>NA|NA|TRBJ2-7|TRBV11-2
CASRKEGDTSYEQYF
TGTGCCAGCAGAAAAGAGGGGGACACATCCTACGAGCAGTACTTC
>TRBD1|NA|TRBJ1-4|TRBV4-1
CASSAGTGSNEKLFF
TGCGCCAGCAGCGCCGGGACAGGGTCTAATGAAAAACTGTTTTTT
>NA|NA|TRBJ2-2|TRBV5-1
CASSFLTRAGNTGELFF
TGCGCCAGCAGCTTCCTCACTCGAGCGGGGAACACCGGGGAGCTGTTTTTT
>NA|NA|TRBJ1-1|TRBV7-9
CASIPMNTEAFF
TGTGCCAGCATCCCCATGAACACTGAAGCTTTCTTT
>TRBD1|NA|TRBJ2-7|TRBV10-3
CAISGGGQGPYEQYF
TGTGCCATCAGTGGGGGGGGACAGGGGCCCTACGAGCAGTACTTC
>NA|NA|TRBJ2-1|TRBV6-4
CASSRLGSSYNEQFF
TGTGCCAGCAGTCGACTAGGGAGCTCCTACAATGAGCAGTTCTTC
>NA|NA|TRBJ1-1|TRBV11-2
CASSPEQGINTEAFF
TGTGCCAGCAGCCCAGAACAGGGTATTAACACTGAAGCTTTCTTT
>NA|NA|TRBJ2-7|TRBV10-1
CASSESGVRGTYEQYF
TGCGCCAGCAGTGAGTCAGGGGTTAGGGGGACCTACGAGCAGTACTTC
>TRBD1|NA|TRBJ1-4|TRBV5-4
CASSSQILGQGTEKLFF
TGTGCCAGCAGCTCCCAAATACTTGGACAGGGGACGGAAAAACTGTTTTTT
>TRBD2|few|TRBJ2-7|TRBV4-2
CASSQDQATERGDVHEQYF
TGTGCCAGCAGCCAAGATCAGGCTACCGAGCGGGGGGATGTCCACGAGCAGTACTTC